This TCR beta chain was recorded in a study of OX40 agonist ivuxolimab in advanced cancers. In the study overall: Ivuxolimab, which targeted the costimulatory receptor OX40 (CD134), was an agonistic, fully human IgG2 monoclonal antibody. Prior anti-PD-1, anti-PD-L1 or anti-CTLA-4 therapy was permitted, and checkpoint inhibitors had been received by around 40% of dose-escalation patients. In the dose-escalation cohort, around four fifths of patients were male, and the mean age was approximately 60 years, with a range of about 20 to 90. The purpose of peripheral TCRbeta sequencing was to test whether ivuxolimab changed TCR sequence diversity and led to clonal T-cell expansion. Among the 52 dose-escalation patients, roughly 20 had hepatocellular carcinoma, some 15 melanoma, 9 renal cell carcinoma and 9 head and neck cancer. The paper covers the monotherapy dose-escalation part of the phase I ivuxolimab trial, which included N = 52 patients. Intravenous ivuxolimab was administered to patients every 2 weeks at six dose levels: 0.01, 0.1, 0.3, 1.5, 3 and 10 mg/kg. Partial responses occurred in three dose-escalation patients: two with cutaneous melanoma and one with hepatocellular carcinoma.

What the research found in general, with its limitations: At doses from 0.1 to 3.0 mg/kg, clonal expansion was seen in both CD4+ and CD8+ blood T cells between baseline and week 6. Low levels of normalized T-cell clonal expansion were also seen in some nonresponding patients. In partial responders in the 0.1-3.0 mg/kg groups, normalized peripheral clonal expansion was found to be among the lowest, especially among CD8+ T cells. The antigen specificity of the peripheral T cells that underwent clonal expansion was not determined. After ivuxolimab, CD8+ T cells had more expanded clones than CD4+ T cells on average.

Genomic DNA was isolated from the sorted cells so that the TCRbeta CDR3 region could be sequenced. The immunoSEQ Assay was used to sequence the TCRbeta CDR3 regions. Entries here come from immuneACCESS through TCRdb and include only in-frame sequences with V and J called. Some clones fail to appear in such tables; in the studies checked, an unresolved V gene covers under half of the shortfall, and the cause of the remainder is unknown. In this sample the table shows 76,000 or so clones, about 89% of which occur a single time. About 0.75% of the sample lies in the top ten. The trial excluded patients who had a history of autoimmune disease or were on systemic immunosuppression. Peripheral blood for TCR sequencing was collected from all dose cohorts at baseline, on cycle 4 day 1, and on cycle 7 day 1. The samples were taken from a phase I, first-in-human, multicenter, open-label dose-escalation trial of ivuxolimab. Adults with locally advanced or metastatic head and neck squamous cell, hepatocellular, melanoma or renal cell carcinoma were enrolled in the trial. Before TCR sequencing, CD4+ and CD8+ T cells were separately sorted from peripheral blood.

Points on this clone: Its cognate antigen has yet to be identified. No per-base quality is available; no much larger clone lies one base away.

The receptor was derived from an adult with an advanced solid tumor such as melanoma, head and neck, liver or kidney cancer. The material was CD4+ or CD8+ T cells sorted from blood, obtained in a trial of the OX40 agonist ivuxolimab.

The CDR3 corresponds to CSVGGDRAQHF. The sequence in DNA is TGCAGCGTTGGAGGGGATAGGGCCCAGCATTTT. The sequence is built from TRBV29-1 and TRBJ1-5; the best D guess is TRBD1, with 5 bases matching. For CDR1 and CDR2, the germline V gene lists SQVTM and ANQGSEA. V lost 4 bases and J lost 11 bases; the stretch between them is 12 bases long. Including cysteine and phenylalanine, the CDR3 has 11 amino acids. This entry keeps only the CDR3 DNA: 33 bases, framed from base 1.